This TCR beta chain originates from a study of radiotherapy plus CTLA-4 blockade in lung cancer. Overall study context: Objective responses occurred in around 18% of patients; roughly 30% had disease control.

As to this clone: Its matching antigen is unknown.

General study points: Among blood TCR repertoires after radiotherapy plus ipilimumab, tumor-derived clones expanded.

Trimming stripped 5 bases from V and 0 bases from J, with 11 bases between. Per the germline V gene, CDR1 is MGHDK and CDR2 is SYGVNS. The CDR3 contains 15 residues. Clones were sequenced by immunoSEQ multiplex PCR, and TCRdb holds only the in-frame ones, with some missing. The top ten hold 2.5% to 3.5% of the sample, which has 45,000 to 55,000 clones, roughly 80% seen once. This rearrangement joins TRBV25-1 to TRBJ2-1; no reliable D call. The sequence was obtained from a human donor with non-small cell lung cancer who had stable disease on radiotherapy plus ipilimumab. Specimen: peripheral blood, collected from a patient treated with radiotherapy plus ipilimumab. As DNA, the CDR3 is TGTGCCAGCAGTCCCCCGTCCGGCTCCTACAATGAGCAGTTCTTC. It translates to CASSPPSGSYNEQFF.